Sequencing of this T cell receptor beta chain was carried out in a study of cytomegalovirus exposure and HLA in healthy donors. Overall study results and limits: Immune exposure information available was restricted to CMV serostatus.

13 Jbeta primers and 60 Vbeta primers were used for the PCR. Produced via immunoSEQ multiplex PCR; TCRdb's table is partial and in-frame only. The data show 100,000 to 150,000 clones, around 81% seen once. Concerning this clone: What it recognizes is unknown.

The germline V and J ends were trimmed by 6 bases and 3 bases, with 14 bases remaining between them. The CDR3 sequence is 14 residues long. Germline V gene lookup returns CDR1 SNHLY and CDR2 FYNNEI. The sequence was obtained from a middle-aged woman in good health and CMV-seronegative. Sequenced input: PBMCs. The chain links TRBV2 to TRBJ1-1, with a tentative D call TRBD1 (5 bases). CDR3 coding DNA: TGTGCCAGCAGACACCAGGGTGGTTACACTGAAGCTTTCTTT. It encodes CASRHQGGYTEAFF.